This paragraph covers one T cell receptor (beta chain) sequence. It was with a sample-barcoded 5' primer and a J-beta primer mix that a second PCR of about 7 to 12 cycles was run. Sequencing of every sample gave 2.5 million or more CDR3-containing paired-end reads. In TCRdb, the 5' RACE reads were re-called with MiXCR into one record per CDR3 protein. The sample carries 600,000 or so distinct CDR3 sequences, approximately 30% recorded once. This specimen belongs to a study of blood T cells in healthy people across ages. The CDR3 loop spans 14 amino acids. CDR1 MRHNA and CDR2 SNTAGT come from the germline V gene. Trimming removed 5 bases from V and 5 bases from J, with 13 bases in between.

The sequence was obtained from a woman older than 75 in good health. Sequencing was carried out using blood. This sequence joins TRBV6-4 and TRBJ2-1; no definite D call. The CDR3 loop is CASSTKGSNNEQFF. CDR3 coding DNA: TGTGCCAGCAGTACCAAGGGAAGCAACAATGAGCAGTTCTTC.